This T cell receptor (beta chain) was sequenced during a study of T cell repertoires in cytomegalovirus infection. Study background: From public TCR beta signatures came an indication of both CMV infection and matching HLA type.

In this sample, this clonotype turned up many times. Its antigen is unidentified. Germline V CDR1 and CDR2: MDHEN, SYDVKM. The CDR3 contains 8 residues. Findings and limits, study-wide: Carriers of CMV and the relevant HLA type were discriminated by public TCR beta frequency. Dominating the ex vivo response were HLA-C-restricted CMV-specific TCR beta clonotypes.

Using its own MiXCR run on the reads, TCRdb lists one record per CDR3 protein. The sample carries hundreds of thousands of distinct CDR3 sequences, 11% recorded once. The chain links TRBV28 to TRBJ2-7; D unclear. The sample was PBMCs. The TCR comes from a human donor in good health (CMV status not recorded). Some clones in this sample may be carry-over from other donors' samples. The CDR3 coding sequence is TGTACCCAAGGGTGGAAGTACTTC. Residues: CTQGWKYF.